This T cell receptor (beta chain) stems from a study of cytomegalovirus exposure and HLA in healthy donors. A remark on this clone: The antigen remains unidentified.

With 60 Vbeta and 13 Jbeta primers, the PCR was carried out. Generated by immunoSEQ multiplex PCR, the TCRdb table keeps only in-frame clones and is missing some. The sample has more than 95,000 clones. J lost 6 bases, V lost 5 bases, and 7 bases had no gene match. The CDR3 runs 15 residues. CDR1 is SNHLY and CDR2 is FYNNEI in the germline V gene. Overall study findings and caveats: Some V segments, including TRBV6-2 and TRBV6-3, were excluded as indistinguishable.

The V call is TRBV2, the J call TRBJ1-6, with 7 bases that match TRBD1. The receptor was isolated from a man aged 18 to 29 in good health and CMV-seronegative. Input material: PBMCs. CDR3 in DNA: TGTGCCAGCAGTTCGACAGGGATTCTTAATTCACCCCTCCACTTT. Translation: CASSSTGILNSPLHF.